This T cell receptor (beta chain) appears in the sequencing data of a study of siplizumab effects on memory and regulatory T cells. Study-level results: Controls had around 26% Treg-derived mappable alloreactive CD4+ clones on average, versus approximately 69% with siplizumab. A significant reduction in alloreactive sequences traceable to unstimulated CD4+ memory cells was produced by siplizumab.

CDR3 size: 16 residues. V dropped 11 bases and J dropped 6; count of bases not matched to a gene: 10. Germline lookup yields CDR1 SEHNR and CDR2 FQNEAQ (reference sequence). Of note for this clone: Its antigen is currently unknown.

Some clones are missing from TCRdb's copy, which holds only in-frame ones; the method was immunoSEQ multiplex PCR. The repertoire holds around 100,000 clones, around 93% seen once, with over 1% in the top ten. This clonotype was sampled from a human donor in good health. The rearrangement uses TRBV7-9 and TRBJ2-2; 15 nucleotides line up with TRBD2. Sequenced: non-Treg CD4+ T cells sorted from blood. CDR3 coding DNA: TGTGCCGGAGGACTAGCGGGAGGGGGGAGCGCCGGGGAGCTGTTTTTT. Translation: CAGGLAGGGSAGELFF.